This T cell receptor beta chain was sequenced during a study of shared clonotypes between healthy human individuals. Overall study findings and caveats: Sharing across a handful of donors was seen in 4.5% to 5.5% of naive CD4 clonotypes. Relative to memory subsets, naive subsets generally showed larger estimated richness. Represented diversity, genetic and exposure-history alike, was limited by few donors.

The CDR3 is 15 residues long. Germline V gene data show CDR1 as LNHNV and CDR2 as YYDKDF (reference sequence). V was clipped by 0 bases and J by 7 bases, with 15 bases between them. Original processing methods: Filtering differed because ImmunoSEQ produced junction-only sequences that carried no quality scores. Sequencing used immunoSEQ multiplex PCR; TCRdb keeps in-frame clones, though not all of them. V, J and clone size reflect that table, while D and trimming were determined from the DNA. The sample holds under 2.5 million clones, 92% seen once. A word on this clone: What it binds is unknown.

Sequenced input: naive CD4+ T cells from PBMCs. Indicated subset: CD45RA+ positively selected. The receptor's source is a man between 18 and 35 years old in good health. Some clones in this sample may be carry-over from other donors' samples. The chain recombines TRBV15 with TRBJ1-2, with D uncertain. CDR3 in amino acids: CATSRDLAFPSGYTF. The CDR3 coding sequence is TGTGCCACCAGCAGAGATCTGGCGTTCCCTAGTGGCTACACCTTC. Looking up the rest from reference TRBV15 and TRBJ1-2 gives the full variable domain: DAMVIQNPRYQVTQFGKPVTLSCSQTLNHNVMYWYQQKSSQAPKLLFHYYDKDFNNEADTPDNFQSRRPNTSFCFLDIRSPGLGDTAMYLCATSRDLAFPSGYTFGSGTRLTVV.